This TCR beta chain is drawn from a study of Graves' ophthalmopathy and Graves' hyperthyroidism. General observations from the study: The authors also found most expanded thyroid clonotypes above 0.001 frequency in blood. Ophthalmopathy progression prediction by the model yielded a sensitivity of around 68% and a specificity of 72.22%.

Amplified TCR beta CDR3 regions were obtained using RNA transcripts as template. HTBI-primed first-round RT-PCR preceded second-round multiplex PCR. Each CDR3 protein gets one entry after TCRdb re-called the multiplex PCR reads with MiXCR. This table has over 650,000 distinct CDR3 sequences, about 40% appearing once. Diagnosis used clinical symptoms, serum thyroxine, TRAb, thyroid ultrasound and orbital computed tomography. There are 16 residues in the CDR3. Deletions cut 2 bases from V and 1 base from J, with 15 bases between. In germline, CDR1 is LGHNA, CDR2 YNFKEQ. This clonotype was seen only a few times. What it binds is unknown.

The chain links TRBV4-2 to TRBJ2-7; D is possibly TRBD1 (5 bases). The sequence came from an adult man with Graves' ophthalmopathy. The material sequenced was peripheral blood. The CDR3 is CASSQLGLGDSYEQYF. Here the CDR3 DNA reads TGTGCCAGCAGCCAACTGGGCCTAGGGGATTCCTACGAGCAGTACTTC.